Following are 10 T cell receptor beta chains from one sample sequenced in a study of T cells in Graves' hyperthyroidism and ophthalmopathy (dated by TCRdb to between 2018 and 2020). Library construction relied on multiplex PCR. The reads were generated on an Illumina HiSeq 2000. Amplification of TCR beta CDR3 regions was carried out from RNA transcripts. The TCR CDR3 was subjected to a first round of RT-PCR using the HTBI primer set and the Qiagen OneStep RT-PCR kit. In TCRdb, the public reads were trimmed at Q25 with fastp and aligned with MiXCR, with productive beta chains retained. Rows are unified per CDR3 protein, each entry keeping the most common DNA and genes. In this sample the table shows approximately 380,000 distinct CDR3 sequences, less than 20% of which occur a single time. The ten largest make up 35% to 50% of the sample. The sequenced sample was blood. Receptors were obtained from a man aged 18 to 35 with Graves' ophthalmopathy.

The CDR3 is CASRAGGFYSTDTQYF. DNA for the CDR3: TGTGCCAGCCGAGCGGGGGGGTTTTACAGCACAGATACGCAGTATTTT. The rearrangement uses TRBV19 and TRBJ2-3, with 10 positions matching TRBD2. V trimming: 9 bases; J trimming: 0 bases; junction bases outside the gene matches: 9. The CDR3 runs 16 residues. The germline gives CDR1 LNHDA, CDR2 SQIVND (reference sequence).

CDR3 DNA sequence: TGCAGTGCTAGAATCCGGGGGACAGGGGACGGTGGCACAGATACGCAGTATTTT. This encodes CSARIRGTGDGGTDTQYF. V usage is TRBV20-1 and J usage is TRBJ2-3; 10 bases fit TRBD1. V was pared by 2 bases and J by 1 base, with 12 bases of the junction left unmatched. This CDR3 has 18 residues. From germline, CDR1 is DFQATT and CDR2 SNEGSKA (reference sequence).

This clonotype came up many times. The chain has TRBV5-1 and TRBJ1-2, with 7 nucleotides matching TRBD1. Losses at the gene ends were 1 base for V and 3 bases for J; bases not matched to a gene: 12. CDR3 length equals 17 residues. CDR1 SGHRS and CDR2 YFSETQ come from the germline V gene. CDR3: CASSLKRQGSRDYGYTF. CDR3 coding DNA: TGCGCCAGCAGCTTGAAGAGACAGGGCTCGAGGGACTATGGCTACACCTTC.

This clonotype has at least ten counts. This sequence joins TRBV6-5 and TRBJ2-3, with 9 bases lining up with TRBD2. The CDR3 has 16 residues. The V gene end was trimmed by 2 bases and the J gene end by 1 base; junction bases not matched to a gene: 4. Germline V lookup: CDR1 MNHEY, CDR2 SVGAGI. The CDR3 DNA reads as TGTGCCAGCAGTTACGCGGGGGGGCGGGGCACAGATACGCAGTATTTT. Protein product: CASSYAGGRGTDTQYF.

The gene calls are TRBV5-1 and TRBJ2-1, with TRBD2 matching 15 bases. The CDR3 runs to 15 residues. V lost 2 bases and J lost 9; bases outside the gene matches: 3. The germline gives CDR1 SGHRS, CDR2 YFSETQ. As DNA, the CDR3 is TGCGCCAGCAGCTTCGGGACTAGCGGGAGGATTGAGCAGTTCTTC. The encoded protein is CASSFGTSGRIEQFF.

This clonotype was seen ten or more times. The gene calls are TRBV12-3 or TRBV12-4 and TRBJ1-3, with no clear D. Deletions cut 2 bases from V and 2 bases from J, with 13 bases between. The CDR3 consists of 16 residues. The CDR3 sequence: CASSLNWIGTGNTIYF. DNA for the CDR3: TGTGCCAGCAGTTTAAATTGGATAGGGACTGGAAACACCATATATTTT.

The rearrangement links TRBV5-1 to TRBJ2-5, with a possible D match to TRBD2 (6 bases). From germline, CDR1 is SGHRS and CDR2 YFSETQ. The CDR3 length is 16 residues. V lost 4 bases and J 2 bases, leaving 18 bases between the germline ends. CDR3 coding DNA: TGCGCCAGCAGCGCCGGGGGTTCGGTGGTACAAGAGACCCAGTACTTC. Translation: CASSAGGSVVQETQYF.

The chain recombines TRBV19 with TRBJ2-7; D unclear. This CDR3 spans 12 amino acids. Germline values: CDR1 LNHDA, CDR2 SQIVND (reference sequence). With 5 bases removed from V and 5 bases from J, the gap between germline ends came to 10 bases. The CDR3, as DNA: TGTGCCAGTAGTTCCACCTCGAACGAGCAGTACTTC. Translating it yields CASSSTSNEQYF.

This clonotype was seen only a few times. One end of the junction fails to match germline, which may point to a read error. V and J are TRBV5-1 and TRBJ2-6, with 9 bases identical to TRBD1. The CDR3 sequence is 19 residues long. Germline V gene sequence: CDR1 SGHRS, CDR2 YFSETQ. CDR3 in amino acids: CASSFGSGTGFSGANVLTF. Here the CDR3 DNA reads TGTGCCAGCAGCTTTGGTTCCGGGACAGGGTTTTCTGGGGCCAACGTCCTGACTTTC.

CDR3 loop: CASSQVIGDEQFF. CDR3 nucleotide sequence: TGCGCCAGCAGCCAAGTGATAGGAGATGAGCAGTTCTTC. The J gene is TRBJ2-1, the V gene TRBV4-1; D uncertain. V gave up 1 base and J gave up 8 bases, with 9 bases separating them. Germline CDR1 MGHRA, CDR2 YSYEKL. This CDR3 is 13 amino acids long.